The 2 T cell receptor beta chains below were found in one sample sequenced in a study of lymphopenia after photon versus proton radiotherapy. Clones were sequenced by immunoSEQ multiplex PCR, and TCRdb holds only the in-frame ones, with some missing. Of roughly 65,000 clones listed, approximately 91% were seen once; the top ten hold about 2.6%. This sample comprised peripheral blood, obtained from a patient treated with photon-based radiotherapy. The origin of the receptors is an older woman with pancreatic cancer.

The V gene is TRBV7-9, the J gene TRBJ1-2, with TRBD1 matching over 10 bases. The ends lost 5 bases at V and 7 bases at J; junction bases unmatched: 13. The CDR3 spans 16 residues. From germline, CDR1 is SEHNR and CDR2 FQNEAQ (reference sequence). DNA of the CDR3: TGTGCCAGCAGCCCAACACAAAGACAGGGGGCAGGTGGCTACACCTTC. Translating gives CASSPTQRQGAGGYTF.

This clone was seen a handful of times. The chain recombines TRBV29-1 with TRBJ1-5; no clear D. The CDR3 is made up of 13 amino acids. Trimming removed 4 bases at V and 1 base at J, with 8 bases between. Germline V gene sequence: CDR1 SQVTM, CDR2 ANQGSEA. The CDR3 bases are TGCAGCGTTGTGGTTGGGAGCAATCAGCCCCAGCATTTT. This translates into CSVVVGSNQPQHF.